Below, one TCR beta chain is given with its context. What antigen it recognizes has not been identified. Per-base quality was not reported, and no clone a single base away is much larger than it. The record originates from a study of shared clonotypes between healthy human individuals (dated by TCRdb to about 2020). With respect to the entire study: Three men and a couple of women, aged 18 to 49 years, made up the cohort. For each donor, CD4 naive and CD4 memory were each given three plates, CD8 naive was given two plates, and CD8 memory was given one plate. The study deeply sequenced blood TCR repertoires of about 5 healthy adults to estimate repertoire size and the extent of clonotype sharing between individuals. To increase sequencing depth and limit assay-specific biases, TCR repertoire library preparation and sequencing were carried out by different laboratories using diverse techniques. Each donor's leukapheresis produced roughly between roughly 0.94 and 9.5 billion PBMCs.

CD8 naive samples were CD45RO-negative cells positively selected for CCR7, giving a CD45RA+CCR7+ population that excluded TemRA cells. Donors were healthy HIV-negative adults with no recently reported acute infections or vaccinations. Every donor was a Caucasian adult living in Nashville, Tennessee, USA. After blood collection by leukapheresis, PBMCs were isolated using Ficoll-Histopaque density gradient centrifugation and then cryopreserved in the vapor phase of liquid nitrogen. Analytical flow cytometry was used to check the purity and quantity of each magnetically sorted T cell population. From each sorted fraction, genomic DNA was isolated and quantified by UV absorbance on a Nanodrop 2000c. V has 0 bases trimmed and J has 8 bases trimmed; junction bases matching no gene number 2. The cysteine opens and the phenylalanine closes a CDR3 of 14 amino acids. Solely the CDR3 DNA is kept, with 42 bases framed from the first base. The CDR1 and CDR2 encoded by the germline V gene are SGHTA and FQGTGA.

Results and caveats for the whole study, not just this receptor: Sampling was restricted to blood, and TCR repertoires in tissues likely differ from the TCR repertoires found in blood. Even with the large sequencing depth, rarefaction of the sorted-subset datasets indicated that sequencing was incomplete. Estimated clonotype richness was generally larger for naive than for memory subsets. Compared with non-shared clonotypes, clonotypes shared by all four sorted-subset donors had higher generation probabilities. The small number of donors limited the genetic and exposure-history diversity represented. When a handful of donors were compared, the shared fraction of clonotypes was around 5% for naive CD4, less than 4% for naive CD8, 2% to 2.5% for memory CD4, and 0.4% for memory CD8. Based on pairwise subsampling, the degree of clonotype sharing among donors was expected to be affected by sequencing depth.

Using the deep immunoSEQ assay, TCR CDR3 regions were amplified from genomic DNA by multiplex PCR. For each cell subset, the extracted genomic DNA was distributed evenly across all wells of several immunoSEQ 96-well plates, and each plate served as one replicate. For sorted subsets, each replicate PCR was loaded with 150 to 250 ng genomic DNA, equivalent to about 33,000 T cell genomes. Purified libraries were measured with a Qubit 3.0 fluorometer, size-checked on a Bioanalyzer 2100, and measured again with the KAPA Library Quantification kit. Every immunoSEQ 96-well plate was sequenced on a separate single-read 150-cycle Illumina NextSeq 550 flow cell. Per the authors' processing: The immunoSEQ output contained only junctional sequences without quality scores, so filtering could not match that applied to full-length reads. To assign V/J genes and CDR3, sequences were annotated against IMGT germline references using PyIR, a Python wrapper for IgBLAST v1.9. Reads were removed for weak V/J assignments (E-value above 1e-6), missing CDR3, stop codons, out-of-frame junctions, or ambiguous translated residues. V3J clonotypes were defined as sequences sharing the same inferred V gene, J gene, and CDR3 amino acid sequence. Percentage overlap between repertoires was computed as shared unique clonotypes divided by the size of the smaller repertoire. Repertoire richness was assessed with RTK rarefaction, the Chao1 estimator, and Recon v2.1 estimates of unobserved clonotypes. OLGA was used to compute generation probabilities for all TCRbeta clonotypes that the gDNA method yielded from several donors. What TCRdb holds here is the immuneACCESS table cut down to in-frame rearrangements. Part of the clones is not present; checked against another copy, under half of the missing clones reflect an unresolved V gene, and the others are unexplained. The V and J calls and the clone size are those of that table, but D and trimming were determined from the DNA. The sample table contains about 580,000 clones; only one count was recorded for roughly 98% of them. The ten largest make up approximately 0.33% of the sample.

The sequenced sample was naive CD8+ T cells sorted from blood. Per the publication, the cell subset or site label means: CD45RA+CCR7+. The rearrangement joined TRBV7-3 to TRBJ2-1; 9 central nucleotides agree with TRBD2. This TCR derives from a man under 40 in good health. The sequenced DNA is TGTGCCAGCAGCTTAACTAGCGGGAGCGATGAGCAGTTCTTC. This yields the protein CASSLTSGSDEQFF.